The entry that follows covers one T cell receptor beta chain sequence. This receptor's antigen is unknown. No much larger clone exists at a distance of one base, and base qualities are not known. The data were taken from a study of T cell changes during pregnancy in multiple sclerosis (dated by TCRdb to about 2019). Regarding the study in general: Changes in the T cell repertoire over the course of pregnancy were examined in this study in women with multiple sclerosis.

The library was produced with the immunoSEQ multiplex PCR assay. The immuneACCESS repertoire file appears here via TCRdb, limited to in-frame rearrangements. These files lack a portion of the clones; in checked studies, under half of the deficit traces to unresolved V genes, and the cause of the others is not known. The sample table shows about 80,000 clones, and 90% to 95% are seen once. About 2.5% of the sample rests with the top ten. Here V drops 2 bases and J drops 5 bases, and the junction holds 11 bases not matched to any gene. From a lookup of the germline V gene (reference sequence), CDR1 and CDR2 are GTSNPN and SVGIG. The CDR3 spans 15 residues, from the cysteine through the phenylalanine. Solely the CDR3 DNA is kept, with 45 bases framed from the first base.

Sequencing used peripheral blood, obtained before pregnancy. The clonotype originates from a female donor with multiple sclerosis, enrolled in a pregnancy study. The chain links TRBV30 with TRBJ2-5; the junction holds 7 bases that match TRBD1. The CDR3: CAWSSVGQSRETQYF. The DNA sequence is TGTGCCTGGAGTTCCGTGGGACAGTCCAGGGAGACCCAGTACTTC.